One TCR beta chain is described in this entry. This clone's antigen is unknown. The record has no base qualities; no much larger clone is one base away. Explained via the paper, the time point label denotes: baseline before first vaccination. The vaccinee samples were drawn from two UK trials, COV001 and COV002, one of which was a single-blind randomized controlled phase 2/3 trial testing AZD1222 (ChAdOx1 nCoV-19) in healthy adults. Trial participant PBMC samples were collected at day 0 and day 28 after the second dose for TCRbeta chain sequencing. This entry comes from a study of T cell responses to AZD1222 COVID-19 vaccine (dated by TCRdb to about 2021). About the study as a whole: AZD1222 recipients given second doses at about 4 weeks or at about 12 weeks were pooled, since spike-specific TCR depth and breadth were not found to differ between the two schedules. A total of 230 to 250 trial participants underwent TCR sequencing, of whom roughly 210 had received two doses of AZD1222 and 26 had received two doses of the MenACWY control vaccine. Trial participants were enrolled by age into 18-55, 56-69 and 70-plus year subgroups, with about 150, 27 and 61 TCR-sequenced participants respectively.

The CDR3 regions of human TCRbeta chains were analyzed by immunosequencing. Under the source paper's analysis protocol: Repertoire TCRs were checked for matches against a reference library of SARS-CoV-2-specific TCRs that had been generated using the MIRA antigen-specificity platform. Breadth was defined as the fraction of unique TCRs that were SARS-CoV-2-associated. Depth was defined as the fraction of total T cells that were SARS-CoV-2-associated. Using the MIRA data, each spike-specific TCR was assigned both to the spike region to which the TCR was reactive and to a CD4 or CD8 class. Log10-transformed breadth and depth values were compared by one-way ANOVA with Sidak's multiple comparisons tests. The table was pulled from immuneACCESS by TCRdb, which kept in-frame rearrangements only. Such tables lose some clones; where checked, under half of the loss comes from unresolved V genes, and the rest has no known cause. V and J calls and clone size are as listed in that table; D and trimming were resolved from the DNA. The sample records about 120,000 clones, approximately 87% of which are singletons. Together, the top ten hold roughly 12% of the sample.

What the authors observed across the whole study: Because no samples from the day 14 peak response were available, repertoires could be characterized only after the peak T cell response. A significant rise in spike-specific TCR breadth and depth was observed after two AZD1222 doses relative to day 0 and relative to MenACWY recipients. Reportedly, close to half of the unique spike-specific TCRs recognized epitopes lying outside the regions that are mutated in the B.1.351 and B.1.1.7 variants. In the small 56-69-year group, the increase in depth fell short of significance, most likely because of low power. Only five to seven AZD1222 recipients were SARS-CoV-2 seropositive at baseline, limiting conclusions about previously exposed vaccinees. CD4 TCRs associated with the vaccine covered the entire spike protein, and the dominant responses were in regions 160-218 and 743-854. Most participants were white British and females outnumbered males, and the authors suggested that clonal diversity may have been underestimated.

Spanning cysteine to phenylalanine, the CDR3 consists of 14 amino acids. Just CDR3 DNA is preserved here, 42 bases in frame from base 1. At the junction V is shortened by 1 base and J by 5 bases, with 11 bases in between. CDR1 and CDR2 are drawn from the germline V gene (reference sequence): LGHDT, YNNKEL. Sequenced here: peripheral blood, sampled on day 0 of AZD1222 vaccination. This sequence was found in an adult in good health. The chain employs TRBV3-1 (or the pseudogene TRBV3-2) and TRBJ1-1, with no confident D gene call. The CDR3 reads as follows: CASSQGKGNTEAFF. The DNA is as follows: TGTGCCAGCAGCCAAGGGAAGGGTAATACTGAAGCTTTCTTT.